This passage covers 29 T cell receptor beta chains from one sample sequenced in a study of CD4+ T cells in melanoma. Profiled with immunoSEQ multiplex PCR; TCRdb holds only in-frame clones, not every one. The table includes about 6,900 clones, around 62% detected once. Sequenced input: cells from a culture (not recorded whether cultured in vitro). The origin of the receptors is a human donor with melanoma.

This chain uses TRBV6-2 or TRBV6-3 with TRBJ1-1; D not certain. The germline CDR1 and CDR2 sequences are MNHEY and SVGEGT. Trimming removed 2 bases at V and 0 bases at J, with 7 bases between. This CDR3 spans 14 amino acids. CDR3 DNA: TGTGCCAGCAGTTACCCCACGTTGAACACTGAAGCTTTCTTT. Its translation: CASSYPTLNTEAFF.

V and J are TRBV7-8 and TRBJ2-3; D may be TRBD1 (6 bases). The CDR3 is made up of 15 amino acids. Germline CDR1 SGHVS, CDR2 FQNEAQ. V was cut by 5 bases and J by 0 bases, with 12 bases left in between. The CDR3: CASSIGTTSTDTQYF. CDR3 nucleotides: TGTGCCAGCAGCATCGGGACAACTAGCACAGATACGCAGTATTTT.

This chain links TRBV30 with TRBJ1-1; D is uncertain. The CDR3 runs to 11 residues. The ends were cut back, 4 bases at V and 5 bases at J, with 8 bases in the middle. The germline gives CDR1 GTSNPN, CDR2 SVGIG (reference sequence). In nucleotides, the CDR3 is TGTGCCTGGATGTTGTGGACTGAAGCTTTCTTT. It specifies CAWMLWTEAFF.

The rearrangement links TRBV6-6 to TRBJ1-5; D is possibly TRBD1 (6 bases). With 6 bases removed from V and 4 bases from J, the gap between germline ends came to 13 bases. Germline V gene sequence: CDR1 MNHNY, CDR2 SVGAGI (reference sequence). CDR3 length: 14 amino acids. This CDR3 is CASRTRGSNQPQHF. CDR3 coding DNA: TGTGCCAGCAGGACAAGGGGGTCGAATCAGCCCCAGCATTTT.

This clone was detected a few times. The chain uses TRBV28 and TRBJ1-2, with no clear D. The ends were cut back, 4 bases at V and 5 bases at J, with 5 bases in the middle. CDR3 length: 11 residues. The V gene's germline CDR1 is MDHEN and CDR2 SYDVKM. The DNA for the CDR3 is TGTGCCAGCAGTTCCGTATATGGCTACACCTTC. Its protein product is CASSSVYGYTF.

In its sample, this clone is medium-sized. The chain has TRBV7-9 and TRBJ2-7; D possibly corresponds to TRBD2 (6 bases). Trimming stripped 5 bases from V and 2 bases from J, with 13 bases between. The CDR3 covers 14 residues. In germline, CDR1 is SEHNR, CDR2 FQNEAQ (reference sequence). The CDR3: CASSHPRETYEQYF. DNA for the CDR3: TGTGCCAGCAGCCATCCTCGGGAGACCTACGAGCAGTACTTC.

The chain is built from TRBV14 and TRBJ2-1; D assignment may be TRBD1 or TRBD2 (7 bases each). The CDR3 loop spans 13 amino acids. V was shortened by 6 bases and J by 4 bases, with 10 bases between the two germline ends. The germline V gene encodes CDR1 SGHDN and CDR2 FVKESK. CDR3: CASRQGGYNEQFF. CDR3 nucleotide sequence: TGTGCCAGCAGGCAGGGGGGGTACAATGAGCAGTTCTTC.

This clone was detected only once. V gene TRBV27 combines with J gene TRBJ1-4; weak D call: TRBD1 (5 bases). The CDR3 has 16 amino acids. Trimming cost V 6 bases and J 3 bases, with 17 bases left between them. The germline V gene has CDR1 MNHEY and CDR2 SMNVEV (reference sequence). The CDR3 DNA sequence: TGTGCCAGCAGACCATTCCGAGGGGTGGCTAATGAAAAACTGTTTTTT. It translates to CASRPFRGVANEKLFF.

V is TRBV9 and J is TRBJ2-2, with D perhaps assigned TRBD1 or TRBD2 (5 bases each). This CDR3 has 14 amino acids. V dropped 3 bases and J dropped 2 bases, with 8 bases sitting between them. The germline CDR1 and CDR2 sequences are SGDLS and YYNGEE. The CDR3 coding sequence is TGTGCCAGCAGCGCCCGGGGCAACACCGGGGAGCTGTTTTTT. The encoded protein is CASSARGNTGELFF.

In nucleotides, the CDR3 is TGTGCCAGCAGCCAAGAGGGTGGGTACGAGCAGTACTTC. Translated: CASSQEGGYEQYF. This chain links TRBV3-1 (or the pseudogene TRBV3-2) with TRBJ2-7; the D is unclear. The CDR3 covers 13 residues. V was cut by 0 bases and J by 4 bases, with 7 bases left in between. In germline, CDR1 is LGHDT, CDR2 YNNKEL (reference sequence).

J is TRBJ2-7 and V is TRBV5-1; D possibly matches TRBD1 or TRBD2 (6 bases each). Per the germline V gene, CDR1 is SGHRS and CDR2 is YFSETQ. V lost 4 bases and J lost 4, with 18 bases in between. The CDR3 extends over 15 amino acids. The CDR3 sequence: CASSPGDTISYEQYF. The CDR3 region has the DNA TGCGCCAGCAGCCCGGGGGACACCATCTCTTACGAGCAGTACTTC.

The V call is TRBV28, the J call TRBJ1-5; maybe TRBD1 (6 bases). Trimming stripped 3 bases from V and 5 bases from J, with 11 bases between. The length of the CDR3 is 14 residues. CDR1 and CDR2 from the germline V gene are MDHEN and SYDVKM. The CDR3 is CASSLVAGDQPQHF. CDR3 bases: TGTGCCAGCAGTTTGGTCGCAGGGGATCAGCCCCAGCATTTT.

The chain is built from TRBV19 and TRBJ1-2, with D possibly matching TRBD1 (5 bases). The V and J ends lost 7 bases and 8 bases respectively, with 23 bases between them. Germline lookup yields CDR1 LNHDA and CDR2 SQIVND (reference sequence). CDR3 length: 15 amino acids. For the CDR3, the DNA is TGTGCCAGTATATCCAGGGAAGCGGCTCTGAGGGGCTACACCTTC. Its protein product is CASISREAALRGYTF.

J is TRBJ2-3 and V is TRBV27; 10 bases are a match to TRBD2. The CDR3 sequence is 15 residues long. The V segment lost 6 bases and the J segment 3 bases; nucleotides outside the gene matches: 6. The germline CDR1 and CDR2 sequences are MNHEY and SMNVEV (reference sequence). CDR3 residues: CASRPTSGVTDTQYF. The DNA of the CDR3 is TGTGCCAGCAGACCCACTAGCGGGGTAACAGATACGCAGTATTTT.

A remark on this clone: Other DNA variants within this sample encode the same CDR3. CDR3 coding DNA: TGTGCCAGCAGTACATACAATGAGCAGTTCTTC. Protein sequence: CASSTYNEQFF. The chain links TRBV27 to TRBJ2-1; D remains ambiguous. Per germline, CDR1 MNHEY and CDR2 SMNVEV (reference sequence). The length of the CDR3 is 11 residues. Trimming took off 5 bases at V and 4 bases at J, with 3 bases between the two ends.

The genes are TRBV5-8 and TRBJ2-1; maybe TRBD2 (6 bases). The CDR3 totals 14 residues. The germline V gene has CDR1 SGHTS and CDR2 YDEGEE. The V end was cut by 6 bases, the J end by 4 bases, with 14 bases between. CDR3 DNA sequence: TGTGCCAGCACCCCATGGGGAGGTTACAATGAGCAGTTCTTC. Encoded protein: CASTPWGGYNEQFF.

This chain links TRBV6-2 or TRBV6-3 with TRBJ2-7, with D possibly being TRBD2 (6 bases). In germline, CDR1 is MNHEY, CDR2 SVGEGT. This CDR3 contains 19 residues. Trimming stripped 2 bases from V and 1 base from J, with 24 bases between. The CDR3 loop is CASSYLLRLWRGNSYEQYF. CDR3 nucleotide sequence: TGTGCCAGCAGTTACCTTCTCCGTTTATGGCGGGGAAATTCCTACGAGCAGTACTTC.

The V gene is TRBV5-1, the J gene TRBJ1-2; D not resolved. The length of the CDR3 is 14 residues. Looked up from germline, CDR1 is SGHRS and CDR2 is YFSETQ. Trimming stripped 4 bases from V and 0 bases from J, with 10 bases between. CDR3 nucleotides: TGCGCCAGCAGCCGCGGAGGACCTAACTATGGCTACACCTTC. Protein product: CASSRGGPNYGYTF.

The V gene is TRBV12-5, the J gene TRBJ2-1, with TRBD1 matching 7 bases. Germline V CDR1 and CDR2: LGHNT, FRNRAP. This CDR3 has 14 residues. The J segment lost 2 bases and the V segment lost 6 bases, leaving 4 bases of the junction unmatched. The CDR3 loop is CASGRDSPYNEQFF. Here the CDR3 DNA reads TGTGCTAGTGGCCGGGACAGTCCCTACAATGAGCAGTTCTTC. The entire variable domain, with the rest obtained from reference TRBV12-5 and TRBJ2-1, is as follows: DARVTQTPRHKVTEMGQEVTMRCQPILGHNTVFWYRQTMMQGLELLAYFRNRAPLDDSGMPKDRFSAEMPDATLATLKIQPSEPRDSAVYFCASGRDSPYNEQFFGPGTRLTVL.

This clone was seen a few times. Within the sample, other DNA sequences also encode this same CDR3. The chain employs TRBV9 and TRBJ2-1; D not resolved. This CDR3 region has 12 residues. V was clipped by 2 bases and J by 4 bases, with 4 bases between them. Per the germline V gene, CDR1 is SGDLS and CDR2 is YYNGEE. In DNA, the CDR3 is TGTGCCAGCAGCGTTGGTTACAATGAGCAGTTCTTC. Translation: CASSVGYNEQFF. Filled out from reference TRBV9 and TRBJ2-1, the complete variable domain reads DSGVTQTPKHLITATGQRVTLRCSPRSGDLSVYWYQQSLDQGLQFLIQYYNGEERAKGNILERFSAQQFPDLHSELNLSSLELGDSALYFCASSVGYNEQFFGPGTRLTVL.

CDR3 sequence: CASSQGRVHSRTGELFF. In nucleotides, the CDR3 is TGTGCCAGCAGCCAAGGAAGGGTTCACAGCCGCACCGGGGAGCTGTTTTTT. V is TRBV14 and J is TRBJ2-2; D is ambiguous. The CDR3 totals 17 residues. Germline V gene lookup returns CDR1 SGHDN and CDR2 FVKESK. With 1 base removed from V and 4 bases from J, the gap between germline ends came to 16 bases.

A few counts support this clone. CDR3 in DNA: TGCGCCAGCAGCTTGGAGGCAGGGGGGTATCCTGAGCAGTTCTTC. Amino acid sequence: CASSLEAGGYPEQFF. The chain links TRBV5-1 to TRBJ2-1; possible D gene TRBD1, 7 bases. The CDR3 is made up of 15 amino acids. Trimming took 0 bases from V and 9 from J, leaving 16 bases between them. Germline values: CDR1 SGHRS, CDR2 YFSETQ.

Sample share makes this clone large. The V and J genes are TRBV28 and TRBJ2-5; the D gene is possibly TRBD1 (6 bases). This CDR3 comprises 14 residues. Between the trimmed V and J ends, which lost 6 bases and 5 bases, there was a span of 16 bases. Germline V gene sequence: CDR1 MDHEN, CDR2 SYDVKM. CDR3 DNA: TGTGCCAGCAGCAACCGAGGGGGAGCGGAGACCCAGTACTTC. As protein: CASSNRGGAETQYF.

V is TRBV27 and J is TRBJ1-4; D remains ambiguous. In germline, CDR1 is MNHEY, CDR2 SMNVEV (reference sequence). Trimming took off 0 bases at V and 4 bases at J, with 9 bases between the two ends. This CDR3 is built from 15 residues. The CDR3, as DNA: TGTGCCAGCAGTTTATCACTCGTCCATAATGAAAAACTGTTTTTT. Protein sequence: CASSLSLVHNEKLFF.

This clone was seen only a few times. CDR3 nucleotide sequence: TGTGCCAGCAGTCCAACTAGCGGAAACCAAGAGACCCAGTACTTC. Translating gives CASSPTSGNQETQYF. The rearrangement joins TRBV3-1 (or the pseudogene TRBV3-2) to TRBJ2-5; 8 bases line up with TRBD2. The V segment lost 6 bases and the J segment 0 bases; nucleotides outside the gene matches: 6. Germline assignment: CDR1 LGHDT and CDR2 YNNKEL (reference sequence). This CDR3 spans 15 amino acids.

This clone was seen a few times. The chain recombines TRBV6-2 or TRBV6-3 with TRBJ2-7; 11 bases are a match to TRBD2. V trimming: 4 bases; J trimming: 0 bases; junction bases outside the gene matches: 11. CDR3 length: 18 amino acids. Germline V gene data show CDR1 as MNHEY and CDR2 as SVGEGT. The CDR3 DNA reads as TGTGCCAGCAGTTCGGCCCTGGGACTAGCGGAGTCCTCCTACGAGCAGTACTTC. Its protein product is CASSSALGLAESSYEQYF.

This clone showed up just a few times. The CDR3 loop is CSAGLATGELFF. CDR3 in DNA: TGCAGTGCGGGGTTAGCCACCGGGGAGCTGTTTTTT. The V and J genes are TRBV29-1 and TRBJ2-2; TRBD2 is a possible D gene (6 bases). CDR1 SQVTM and CDR2 ANQGSEA come from the germline V gene. This CDR3 has 12 amino acids.

CDR3 sequence (DNA): TGTGCCAGCAGTACCGACAGGGATGCAACAACTAATGAAAAACTGTTTTTT. Protein product: CASSTDRDATTNEKLFF. The chain employs TRBV2 and TRBJ1-4, with 7 bases fitting TRBD1. There are 17 residues in the CDR3. CDR1 is SNHLY and CDR2 is FYNNEI in the germline V gene. The junction had 9 bases not matched to a gene; V was cut back by 5 bases and J by 0 bases.

By sample share, this clone is medium-sized. V gene TRBV3-1 (or the pseudogene TRBV3-2) combines with J gene TRBJ1-1; a possible D gene is TRBD1 (5 bases). This CDR3 has 15 residues. Trimming pared 3 bases from V and 1 base from J, leaving 12 bases between. Germline loops: CDR1 LGHDT, CDR2 YNNKEL (reference sequence). CDR3 region: CASSQAHTGNTEAFF. The CDR3 region has the DNA TGTGCCAGCAGCCAGGCTCATACAGGGAACACTGAAGCTTTCTTT.